The 20 T cell receptor beta chains below all came from one sample that was sequenced in a study of blood T cell repertoires in COVID-19. Clones were sequenced by immunoSEQ multiplex PCR, and TCRdb holds only the in-frame ones, with some missing. Of fewer than 300,000 clones in the sample, 75% to 95% were seen once. Sample: PBMCs or T cells enriched from blood (not recorded which). These receptors were taken from a woman in her 30s who had recovered from COVID-19.

The V call is TRBV30, the J call TRBJ1-4; TRBD1 matches 7 bases. The CDR3 is 13 residues long. The germline CDR1 and CDR2 sequences are GTSNPN and SVGIG (reference sequence). V lost 0 bases to trimming and J lost 8 bases; unmatched junction nucleotides: 3. CDR3 nucleotides: TGTGCCTGGAGTGTGACAGGGAGGGAAAAACTGTTTTTT. This encodes CAWSVTGREKLFF.

The rearrangement links TRBV9 to TRBJ2-3; D gene unclear. CDR3 length: 16 amino acids. Germline V gene data show CDR1 as SGDLS and CDR2 as YYNGEE. V was clipped by 1 base and J by 7 bases, with 19 bases between them. The CDR3, as DNA: TGTGCCAGCAGCGTAACGGCGACACCTGCGTGGAATACGCAGTATTTT. This gives the protein CASSVTATPAWNTQYF. Filled out from reference TRBV9 and TRBJ2-3, the complete variable domain reads DSGVTQTPKHLITATGQRVTLRCSPRSGDLSVYWYQQSLDQGLQFLIQYYNGEERAKGNILERFSAQQFPDLHSELNLSSLELGDSALYFCASSVTATPAWNTQYFGPGTRLTVL.

This chain uses TRBV6-6 with TRBJ2-2; 8 bases are shared with TRBD2. The CDR3 is 16 residues long. V lost 8 bases and J lost 0; bases outside the gene matches: 8. The germline V gene encodes CDR1 MNHNY and CDR2 SVGAGI (reference sequence). The CDR3 DNA follows: TGTGCCAGCGACGCGGGAGGCCCTGCGAACACCGGGGAGCTGTTTTTT. Translated, it gives CASDAGGPANTGELFF.

This chain uses TRBV5-6 with TRBJ1-2; D is possibly TRBD1 (6 bases). Germline V gives CDR1 SGHDT, CDR2 YYEEEE. Trimming stripped 4 bases from V and 0 bases from J, with 10 bases between. This CDR3 has 14 amino acids. For the CDR3, the DNA is TGTGCCAGCAGCCCGGGACAATCTAACTATGGCTACACCTTC. It is translated as CASSPGQSNYGYTF.

The sample holds one count of this clone. J is TRBJ1-1 and V is TRBV6-2 or TRBV6-3; TRBD1 might be the D (6 bases). V lost 3 bases to trimming and J lost 7 bases, with 12 bases between them. The germline V gene has CDR1 MNHEY and CDR2 SVGEGT. CDR3 length: 13 residues. The CDR3 loop reads CASSYTGNREAFF. The CDR3 DNA reads as TGTGCCAGCAGTTATACAGGGAACCGTGAAGCTTTCTTT.

The chain has TRBV9 and TRBJ2-2; TRBD1 might be the D (6 bases). Germline lookup yields CDR1 SGDLS and CDR2 YYNGEE. V was cut by 0 bases and J by 5 bases, with 11 bases left in between. The CDR3 totals 15 residues. CDR3 bases: TGTGCCAGCAGCGTAGGGACAGCCCCTACCGGGGAGCTGTTTTTT. It translates to CASSVGTAPTGELFF.

The rearrangement joins TRBV19 to TRBJ2-1; TRBD1 aligns across 7 bases. Germline trimming cut 10 bases from V and 3 bases from J; bases unmatched to any gene: 6. Germline-derived CDR1 and CDR2 are LNHDA and SQIVND (reference sequence). The CDR3 runs 13 residues. The CDR3 region is CATGTALYNEQFF. In DNA, the CDR3 is TGTGCCACCGGGACAGCCCTCTACAATGAGCAGTTCTTC.

V usage is TRBV7-2 and J usage is TRBJ1-1; tentatively, D is TRBD1 (6 bases). This CDR3 has 13 amino acids. V lost 5 bases and J lost 6, with 13 bases in between. Per the germline V gene, CDR1 is SGHTA and CDR2 is FQGNSA. The DNA for the CDR3 is TGTGCCAGCAGCCCCCCTGGACAGTCTGAAGCTTTCTTT. Translation gives CASSPPGQSEAFF.

V is TRBV19 and J is TRBJ2-3, with 9 bases identical to TRBD2. Germline V gene sequence: CDR1 LNHDA, CDR2 SQIVND (reference sequence). The CDR3 length is 17 residues. The junction had 7 bases not matched to a gene; V was cut back by 3 bases and J by 0 bases. CDR3 loop: CASSIGTSPPSTDTQYF. DNA of the CDR3: TGTGCCAGTAGTATCGGGACTAGCCCGCCTAGCACAGATACGCAGTATTTT.

The V and J genes are TRBV4-2 and TRBJ1-2; the match to TRBD1 covers 7 bases. With V trimmed by 0 bases and J by 12 bases, 13 bases remained unmatched. Per germline, CDR1 LGHNA and CDR2 YNFKEQ. The CDR3 is 15 residues long. The CDR3, as DNA: TGTGCCAGCAGCCAAGATCTTCGGGACAGCCGCCGGGACACCTTC. It codes for CASSQDLRDSRRDTF.

V usage is TRBV25-1 and J usage is TRBJ1-2; no clear D. This CDR3 has 11 residues. CDR1 MGHDK and CDR2 SYGVNS come from the germline V gene. V shed 3 bases and J shed 7 bases, with 6 bases lying between them. CDR3 in amino acids: CASSEGGGYTF. Written as DNA, the CDR3 is TGTGCCAGCAGTGAGGGAGGTGGCTACACCTTC.

This rearrangement joins TRBV2 to TRBJ1-1; 9 nucleotides line up with TRBD1. The V gene's germline CDR1 is SNHLY and CDR2 FYNNEI. Losses at the gene ends were 5 bases for V and 6 bases for J; bases not matched to a gene: 1. The length of the CDR3 is 12 residues. The CDR3 DNA is TGTGCCAGCAGTAACAGGGGGCCTGAAGCTTTCTTT. It codes for CASSNRGPEAFF.

V gene TRBV7-9 combines with J gene TRBJ2-2; D not resolved. V shed 5 bases and J shed 6 bases, with 13 bases lying between them. The CDR3 runs to 14 residues. Per the germline V gene, CDR1 is SEHNR and CDR2 is FQNEAQ (reference sequence). CDR3 protein: CASSPGYEAGELFF. The CDR3 nucleotides are TGTGCCAGCAGCCCAGGTTACGAAGCCGGGGAGCTGTTTTTT.

The chain combines TRBV7-2 with TRBJ2-7; TRBD1 matches 7 bases. V dropped 5 bases and J dropped 4; count of bases not matched to a gene: 11. In germline, CDR1 is SGHTA, CDR2 FQGNSA. This CDR3 is built from 15 residues. The CDR3 nucleotides are TGTGCCAGCAGCGCCATGACAGGGACAATATACGAGCAGTACTTC. Translation: CASSAMTGTIYEQYF.

The chain recombines TRBV5-1 with TRBJ1-1, with D uncertain. The germline V gene encodes CDR1 SGHRS and CDR2 YFSETQ. V lost 3 bases, J lost 2 bases, and 20 bases lay in between. The CDR3 consists of 17 residues. DNA of the CDR3: TGCGCCAGCAGCTCCTTCTTGAGCGCCCGGGGTAACACTGAAGCTTTCTTT. The encoded protein is CASSSFLSARGNTEAFF.

The chain has TRBV12-5 and TRBJ1-5, with 7 bases aligning to TRBD1. Germline V CDR1 and CDR2: LGHNT, FRNRAP. There are 13 residues in the CDR3. Germline trimming cut 7 bases from V and 5 bases from J; bases unmatched to any gene: 5. The CDR3 nucleotides read TGTGCTAGTGCCACAGGGGTAGATCAGCCCCAGCATTTT. As protein: CASATGVDQPQHF. Full variable domain (missing parts from reference TRBV12-5 and TRBJ1-5): DARVTQTPRHKVTEMGQEVTMRCQPILGHNTVFWYRQTMMQGLELLAYFRNRAPLDDSGMPKDRFSAEMPDATLATLKIQPSEPRDSAVYFCASATGVDQPQHFGDGTRLSIL.

The V call is TRBV7-9, the J call TRBJ1-3, with D hard to call. This CDR3 spans 15 amino acids. CDR1 SEHNR and CDR2 FQNEAQ come from the germline V gene (reference sequence). The V end was cut by 3 bases, the J end by 7 bases, with 16 bases between. The DNA for the CDR3 is TGTGCCAGCAGCTTGTTTCGGGTGGATTGGAACACCATATATTTT. This sequence encodes CASSLFRVDWNTIYF.

This clone showed up just once. The V and J genes are TRBV18 and TRBJ1-1; no definite D call. Germline CDR1 KGHSH, CDR2 LQKENI. V shed 0 bases and J shed 1 base, with 9 bases lying between them. The CDR3 extends over 15 amino acids. For the CDR3, the DNA is TGTGCCAGCTCACCACCGGCAGGCAAGAACACTGAAGCTTTCTTT. This translates into CASSPPAGKNTEAFF.

This chain uses TRBV5-8 with TRBJ2-1, with D maybe TRBD2 (6 bases). Looked up from germline, CDR1 is SGHTS and CDR2 is YDEGEE. The CDR3 is 11 residues long. The V end was cut by 2 bases, the J end by 12 bases, with 9 bases between. In DNA form, the CDR3 reads TGTGCCAGCAGCTTCGGGACTTCGCAGTTCTTC. This encodes CASSFGTSQFF. Together with reference TRBV5-8 and TRBJ2-1, the CDR3 gives the full variable domain: EAGVTQSPTHLIKTRGQQATLRCSPISGHTSVYWYQQALGLGLQFLLWYDEGEERNRGNFPPRFSGRQFPNYSSELNVNALELEDSALYLCASSFGTSQFFGPGTRLTVL.

The chain recombines TRBV7-8 with TRBJ2-5; 8 bases are a match to TRBD1. Trimming cost V 1 base and J 2 bases; bases outside gene matches: 9. CDR1 SGHVS and CDR2 FQNEAQ come from the germline V gene. The CDR3 consists of 17 residues. CDR3 DNA: TGTGCCAGCAGCTTAGATGTCCGGGACAGGAGACAAGAGACCCAGTACTTC. Translating it yields CASSLDVRDRRQETQYF.